This entry describes one TCR beta chain. The DNA is omitted, as the CDR3 cannot be located on it reliably, and the CDR3 follows TCRdb's listing. The sample is drawn from a study of blood T cell repertoires in COVID-19. Whole-study context: From the United States, Italy and Spain came samples of acute and convalescent COVID-19. From T cells, B-cell-depleted T cells, or PBMCs came the material, which was cDNA or gDNA.

Study processing details: Nucleated cell number was recorded as an estimate derived from reference gene primer amplification. The method was immunoSEQ multiplex PCR; TCRdb's version includes in-frame clones alone and lacks a portion of them. D and trimming were read from the DNA, whereas the V and J calls and clone size are those reported in that table. The profile shows around 300,000 clones, around 85% of them singletons. Germline V gene sequence: CDR1 SGHNT, CDR2 YYREEE (reference sequence). The CDR3 is 16 amino acids in total, end residues counted. This clonotype was obtained from a young woman who had recovered from COVID-19. The chain carries TRBV5-4 and TRBJ1-5; no DNA check was done on the table's D call, TRBD1. The sample consisted of peripheral blood. This CDR3 is CASSFGPGGYNQPQHF.